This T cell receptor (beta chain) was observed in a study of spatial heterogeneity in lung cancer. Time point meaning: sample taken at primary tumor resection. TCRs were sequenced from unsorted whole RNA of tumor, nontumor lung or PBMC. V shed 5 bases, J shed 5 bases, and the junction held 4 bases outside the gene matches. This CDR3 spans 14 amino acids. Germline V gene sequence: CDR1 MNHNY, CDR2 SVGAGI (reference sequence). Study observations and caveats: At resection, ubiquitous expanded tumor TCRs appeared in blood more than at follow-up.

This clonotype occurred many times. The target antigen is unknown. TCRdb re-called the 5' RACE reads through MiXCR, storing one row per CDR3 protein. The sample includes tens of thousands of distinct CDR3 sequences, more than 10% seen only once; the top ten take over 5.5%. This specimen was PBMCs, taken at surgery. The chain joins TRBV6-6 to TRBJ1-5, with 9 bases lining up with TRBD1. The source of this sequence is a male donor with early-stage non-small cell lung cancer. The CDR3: CASSRDREDQPQHF. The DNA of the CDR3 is TGTGCCAGCAGTCGGGACAGGGAGGATCAGCCCCAGCATTTT.